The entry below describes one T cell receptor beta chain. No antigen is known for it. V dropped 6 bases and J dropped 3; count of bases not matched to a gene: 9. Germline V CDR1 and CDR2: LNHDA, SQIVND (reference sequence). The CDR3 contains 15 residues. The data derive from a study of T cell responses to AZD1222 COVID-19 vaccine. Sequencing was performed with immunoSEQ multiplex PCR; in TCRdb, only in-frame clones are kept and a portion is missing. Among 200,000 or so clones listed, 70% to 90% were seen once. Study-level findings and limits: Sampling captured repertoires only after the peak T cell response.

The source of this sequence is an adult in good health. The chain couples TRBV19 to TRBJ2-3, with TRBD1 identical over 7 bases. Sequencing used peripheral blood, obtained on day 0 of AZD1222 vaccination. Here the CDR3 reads CASSLRQGVTDTQYF. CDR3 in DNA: TGTGCCAGTAGCTTACGACAGGGCGTGACAGATACGCAGTATTTT.